This T cell receptor (beta chain) was captured by sequencing in a study of T cell responses to AZD1222 COVID-19 vaccine. Findings of the study overall: Donors skewed white British and female; clonal diversity was possibly underestimated. Targets within unmutated variant regions were reportedly found for nearly half of spike-specific TCRs. Across the whole spike, CD4 TCRs peaked at regions 160-218 and 743-854.

Germline V CDR1 and CDR2: KGHSH, LQKENI. This CDR3 comprises 16 residues. The V end was cut by 4 bases, the J end by 1 base, with 13 bases between. Sequenced by immunoSEQ multiplex PCR; TCRdb stores in-frame clones only, minus some. The repertoire consists of 140,000 to 150,000 clones, with approximately 89% occurring once and the leading ten covering 4% to 6%. This clone was detected a few times. Its matching antigen is unknown. The sequenced sample was peripheral blood, obtained on day 0 of AZD1222 vaccination. This rearrangement joins TRBV18 to TRBJ2-2; D remains unclear. The receptor was derived from an adult in good health. This chain's CDR3 is CASSLSRSVNTGELFF. CDR3 nucleotides: TGTGCCAGCTCACTTTCGAGGTCGGTGAACACCGGGGAGCTGTTTTTT.